This is a list of T cell receptor beta chains from one sample in a study of blood T cell repertoires in COVID-19. Data came from immunoSEQ multiplex PCR; TCRdb stores just in-frame clones and leaves some out. The sample holds about 130,000 clones, less than 85% seen once. The sample comprised peripheral blood. Source of these receptors: a woman of 80 years or more with acute or convalescent COVID-19. Both conserved end residues are part of each CDR3. Each record gives: V gene, J gene, D gene, CDR3 length, clone size, CDR3 DNA, CDR3 protein. D genes are given only for firm matches. Clone size is shown for a subset of rows, as once, few, many or a class of expanded clone.

TRBV7-9	TRBJ2-1	TRBD2	16	-	TGTGCCAGCAGGACTAGCGGAGCGGGGGGTTACAATGAGCAGTTCTTC	CASRTSGAGGYNEQFF
TRBV9	TRBJ2-2	TRBD2	16	-	TGTGCCAGCAGCGCCCGAGCGGGGGGGGGCACCGGGGAGCTGTTTTTT	CASSARAGGGTGELFF
TRBV27	TRBJ1-2	-	13	-	TGTGCCAGCAGTTTAGAGGGTAACTATGGCTACACCTTC	CASSLEGNYGYTF
TRBV6-5	TRBJ1-1	-	13	-	TGTGCTTCCTCGGACAACATGAACACTGAAGCTTTCTTT	CASSDNMNTEAFF
TRBV4-3	TRBJ2-1	TRBD2	15	-	TGCGCCAGCAGCCAAGACCGGACTAGCGGGGGTGAGCAGTTCTTC	CASSQDRTSGGEQFF
TRBV6-2/TRBV6-3	TRBJ2-3	-	14	-	TGTGCCAGCAGTTACTCCGGGAGTCCAGATACGCAGTATTTT	CASSYSGSPDTQYF
TRBV5-1	TRBJ1-1	TRBD1	17	-	TGCGCCAGCAGCATGGACAGGGGGAGGCTCTCGAACACTGAAGCTTTCTTT	CASSMDRGRLSNTEAFF
TRBV9	TRBJ2-2	TRBD2	17	-	TGTGCCAGCAGCGTAGATCTAGCGGGATCGAACACCGGGGAGCTGTTTTTT	CASSVDLAGSNTGELFF
TRBV18	TRBJ2-2	TRBD2	15	-	TGTGCCAGCTCACTCGCTAGCGGGGGCACCGGGGAGCTGTTTTTT	CASSLASGGTGELFF
TRBV9	TRBJ1-2	-	14	-	TGTGCCAGCAGCGGTACACAAGATAACTATGGCTACACCTTC	CASSGTQDNYGYTF
TRBV19	TRBJ2-3	-	12	once	TGTGCCAGCGGACAGCGACCAGATACGCAGTATTTT	CASGQRPDTQYF
TRBV2	TRBJ2-3	TRBD1	14	-	TGTGCCAGCAGTTGGACAGGGGTCACAGATACGCAGTATTTT	CASSWTGVTDTQYF
TRBV27	TRBJ1-5	-	15	once	TGTGCCAGCAGCGGGACACCTTATAGCAATCAGCCCCAGCATTTT	CASSGTPYSNQPQHF
TRBV5-1	TRBJ2-5	-	17	-	TGCGCCAGCAGCTTTTTCGCGACAGGTACCTCCTGGGAGACCCAGTACTTC	CASSFFATGTSWETQYF
TRBV20-1	TRBJ1-2	-	13	-	TGCAGTGCTAGTTATCCGGGTAACTATGGCTACACCTTC	CSASYPGNYGYTF
TRBV30	TRBJ1-2	TRBD1	14	-	TGTGCCTGGACCAGACAGGGGGCGGCAAATGGCTACACCTTC	CAWTRQGAANGYTF
TRBV18	TRBJ2-7	TRBD1	13	-	TGTGCCAGCTCACGACAGGGGGCTTACGAGCAGTACTTC	CASSRQGAYEQYF
TRBV24-1	TRBJ1-5	-	12	-	TGTGCCGACACCAGTAGCAATCAGCCCCAGCATTTT	CADTSSNQPQHF
TRBV5-6	TRBJ1-1	-	18	-	TGTGCCAGCAGCTTGCCGGGATACTCGGGCGGGCGGGACACTGAAGCTTTCTTT	CASSLPGYSGGRDTEAFF
TRBV10-2	TRBJ1-1	-	15	-	TGCGCCAGCCAAAGCTCATCCAACCTGAACACTGAAGCTTTCTTT	CASQSSSNLNTEAFF
TRBV10-1	TRBJ1-1	-	14	-	TGCGCCAGCAGATTTGCCCGGGAGGACACTGAAGCTTTCTTT	CASRFAREDTEAFF
TRBV7-2	TRBJ2-2	TRBD2	16	-	TGTGCCAGCAGCTTATTTAGCGGGGGGGGCACCGGGGAGCTGTTTTTT	CASSLFSGGGTGELFF
TRBV4-1	TRBJ2-7	-	15	-	TGCGCCAGCAGCCTTTTATGGACAGCGGCCCACGAGCAGTACTTC	CASSLLWTAAHEQYF
TRBV5-1	TRBJ2-3	-	14	-	TGCGCCAGCAGCTTGGGGCAGGCCACAGATACGCAGTATTTT	CASSLGQATDTQYF
TRBV30	TRBJ2-1	TRBD1	14	-	TGTGCCGGCCGGGACAGGGGGCGGGTCAATGAGCAGTTCTTC	CAGRDRGRVNEQFF
TRBV7-9	TRBJ1-4	TRBD1	16	-	TGTGCCAGCAGCGCCAATACAGGGGCCGATAATGAAAAACTGTTTTTT	CASSANTGADNEKLFF
TRBV15	TRBJ2-1	TRBD1	14	-	TGTGCCACCAGCGGAGGAGGACAGGGTAATGAGCAGTTCTTC	CATSGGGQGNEQFF
TRBV19	TRBJ1-6	TRBD1	13	-	TGTGCCAGCGGACAGGCTCGTGGGTCACCCCTCCACTTT	CASGQARGSPLHF
TRBV19	TRBJ2-1	-	12	-	TGTGCCAGTAGCTACCCGAACGTTGGGCAGTTCTTC	CASSYPNVGQFF
TRBV19	TRBJ2-5	TRBD2	16	few	TGTGCCAGTAGTGTAAGCGGGAGGGCCCTCCAAGAGACCCAGTACTTC	CASSVSGRALQETQYF
TRBV6-5	TRBJ2-7	TRBD1	16	-	TGTGCCAGCAGTTACTCGAGCGGGACAGGGTCCCACGAGCAGTACTTC	CASSYSSGTGSHEQYF
TRBV29-1	TRBJ2-1	TRBD1	15	-	TGCAGCGTTCAATCCGGGACAGGGGACTACAATGAGCAGTTCTTC	CSVQSGTGDYNEQFF
TRBV7-9	TRBJ1-6	TRBD1	18	-	TGTGCCAGCAGCCGATTCAACGCCGGGACAGACTATAATTCACCCCTCCACTTT	CASSRFNAGTDYNSPLHF
TRBV29-1	TRBJ2-5	TRBD2	12	-	TGCAGCGTTGGTGGGGGGGACGAGACCCAGTACTTC	CSVGGGDETQYF
TRBV5-8	TRBJ2-7	TRBD1	16	-	TGTGCCAGCAGCGGACTCCGGGACAGGGTCTCCTACGAGCAGTACTTC	CASSGLRDRVSYEQYF
TRBV6-1	TRBJ1-1	TRBD1	16	few	TGTGCCAGCAGTGGCCCGACAGGGCGACTCAACACTGAAGCTTTCTTT	CASSGPTGRLNTEAFF
TRBV5-5	TRBJ1-1	TRBD1	15	-	TGTGCCAGCAGCTTGGCCGCGACAGGGGCGAATGAAGCTTTCTTT	CASSLAATGANEAFF
TRBV7-9	TRBJ2-1	TRBD2	17	-	TGTGCCAGCAGCTCGGCGACCGGGACTAGCGGGGGGGCGCTTCAGTTCTTC	CASSSATGTSGGALQFF
TRBV3-1/TRBV3-2	TRBJ1-1	TRBD1	19	-	TGTGCCAGCAGCCAAGATTCTCTTGGGACAGGTGGGAGGAACACTGAAGCTTTCTTT	CASSQDSLGTGGRNTEAFF
TRBV6-2/TRBV6-3	TRBJ2-1	TRBD2	17	once	TGTGCCAGCAGTGTCGAGCTAGCGGGGGGTGCCTACAATGAGCAGTTCTTC	CASSVELAGGAYNEQFF
TRBV29-1	TRBJ1-2	TRBD1	14	few	TGCAGCGCCGAGGGACAGGGAGTACGAAATGGCTACACCTTC	CSAEGQGVRNGYTF
TRBV7-9	TRBJ1-3	-	15	-	TGTGCCAGCAGCTTTCGACGGACAGCTGGAAACACCATATATTTT	CASSFRRTAGNTIYF
TRBV5-1	TRBJ2-5	TRBD1	14	-	TGCGCCAGCAGCCCGAGACAGGGGATCGAGACCCAGTACTTC	CASSPRQGIETQYF
TRBV11-2	TRBJ2-1	-	17	-	TGTGCCAGCAGCTTAAACCCGTCTGAGTACAGCTACAATGAGCAGTTCTTC	CASSLNPSEYSYNEQFF
TRBV7-9	TRBJ2-1	TRBD2	19	-	TGTGCCAGCAGCTCAACTAGCGGGAGGGCCCGGTTTGGCTACAATGAGCAGTTCTTC	CASSSTSGRARFGYNEQFF
TRBV5-6	TRBJ2-5	TRBD2	16	-	TGTGCCAGCAGCCCGGGACTAGCGGGTTCAAAAGAGACCCAGTACTTC	CASSPGLAGSKETQYF
TRBV5-1	TRBJ1-2	TRBD1	13	-	TGCGCCAGCAGCCGGACAGGGGGCAATGGCTACACCTTC	CASSRTGGNGYTF
TRBV7-2	TRBJ2-1	TRBD2	15	once	TGTGCCAGCAGCAACCTAGCGGGAGGGAAAAATGAGCAGTTCTTC	CASSNLAGGKNEQFF
TRBV7-9	TRBJ1-2	-	14	-	TGTGCCAGCAGCTTAGCGCGGGGGCCCTATGGCTACACCTTC	CASSLARGPYGYTF
TRBV9	TRBJ2-4	-	17	-	TGTGCCAGCAGCGTAGATAAGGCCGGACAGCTCGGTAACATTCAGTACTTC	CASSVDKAGQLGNIQYF
TRBV30	TRBJ2-1	-	14	-	TGTGCCTGGACACAGGGTAGGTCCTACAATGAGCAGTTCTTC	CAWTQGRSYNEQFF
TRBV2	TRBJ2-4	TRBD2	15	-	TGTGCCAGCAGTGGGGCTAGCGGGAGGGTAAACATTCAGTACTTC	CASSGASGRVNIQYF
TRBV6-5	TRBJ2-7	-	15	-	TGTGCCAGCGGGGGCTGGAGCGGGGTGCTTGACGAGCAGTACTTC	CASGGWSGVLDEQYF